What follows are 9 T cell receptor beta chains derived from one specimen sequenced in a study of T cell responses to AZD1222 COVID-19 vaccine. Measured with immunoSEQ multiplex PCR; TCRdb has only the in-frame clones, and not every one. The top ten hold roughly 2.2% of the sample, which has roughly 150,000 clones, 80% to 95% seen once. Sample: peripheral blood, taken on day 0 of AZD1222 vaccination. These receptors were collected from an adult in good health.

This chain uses TRBV9 with TRBJ2-3; 9 positions agree with TRBD2. The germline V gene encodes CDR1 SGDLS and CDR2 YYNGEE. There are 16 residues in the CDR3. The trim removed 0 bases at V and 3 bases at J, leaving 5 bases unmatched. This CDR3 is CASSVGPLAGTDTQYF. CDR3 DNA sequence: TGTGCCAGCAGCGTAGGCCCGCTAGCGGGAACAGATACGCAGTATTTT.

The chain recombines TRBV6-5 with TRBJ2-7; either TRBD1 or TRBD2 may supply D (6 bases each). V was clipped by 0 bases and J by 9 bases, with 18 bases between them. This CDR3 spans 15 amino acids. CDR1 MNHEY and CDR2 SVGAGI come from the germline V gene. The DNA for the CDR3 is TGTGCCAGCAGTTACTCGAGTTTAAACAGGGAGGTGCAGTACTTC. Translated, it gives CASSYSSLNREVQYF.

The chain uses TRBV9 and TRBJ2-3; 8 bases match TRBD2. CDR3 length: 16 residues. Trimming took 3 bases from V and 1 from J; bases not matched to a gene: 7. Per the germline V gene, CDR1 is SGDLS and CDR2 is YYNGEE. CDR3 amino acids: CASSGMLAGGTDTQYF. In DNA form, the CDR3 reads TGTGCCAGCAGCGGAATGCTAGCGGGTGGCACAGATACGCAGTATTTT.

The chain recombines TRBV7-8 with TRBJ2-1, with unresolved D. The CDR3 is made up of 13 amino acids. The germline gives CDR1 SGHVS, CDR2 FQNEAQ. Trimming removed 5 bases at V and 7 bases at J, with 12 bases between. CDR3 in amino acids: CASSPIIRNEQFF. For the CDR3, the DNA is TGTGCCAGCAGCCCAATTATCAGGAATGAGCAGTTCTTC.

The chain has TRBV19 and TRBJ2-1, with 8 bases lining up with TRBD1. This CDR3 comprises 15 residues. CDR1 and CDR2 from the germline V gene are LNHDA and SQIVND (reference sequence). V dropped 4 bases and J dropped 1; count of bases not matched to a gene: 3. CDR3 region: CASSTQGASYNEQFF. The CDR3 DNA sequence: TGTGCCAGTAGTACCCAGGGGGCGTCCTACAATGAGCAGTTCTTC.

J is TRBJ1-5 and V is TRBV6-5, with TRBD1 as a possible D gene (6 bases). The CDR3 is 16 residues long. Between the trimmed V and J ends, which lost 2 bases and 0 bases, there was a span of 11 bases. The V gene's germline CDR1 is MNHEY and CDR2 SVGAGI. Here the CDR3 DNA reads TGTGCCAGCAGTTACGGGACACCAGATAGCAATCAGCCCCAGCATTTT. Protein sequence: CASSYGTPDSNQPQHF.

J is TRBJ2-7 and V is TRBV7-8; weak D call: TRBD2 (6 bases). Deletions cut 1 base from V and 2 bases from J, with 12 bases between. Per germline, CDR1 SGHVS and CDR2 FQNEAQ. The length of the CDR3 is 15 residues. CDR3 protein: CASSLGGMVPYEQYF. The CDR3 nucleotides are TGTGCCAGCAGCTTAGGCGGGATGGTTCCCTACGAGCAGTACTTC.

This sequence joins TRBV6-5 and TRBJ1-2; D call uncertain. V was shortened by 6 bases and J by 8 bases, with 16 bases between the two germline ends. The CDR3 loop spans 13 amino acids. CDR1 is MNHEY, CDR2 SVGAGI, per germline. Here the CDR3 DNA reads TGTGCCAGCAGCCTCGACTCTAGGAGGGGCTACACCTTC. Protein product: CASSLDSRRGYTF.

This chain connects TRBV10-3 to TRBJ2-5, with a possible D match to TRBD2 (5 bases). The CDR3 is 14 amino acids. V was trimmed by 3 bases and J by 7 bases, leaving 15 bases between them. Per germline, CDR1 ENHRY and CDR2 SYGVKD. The CDR3 DNA sequence: TGTGCCATCAGTGATGGACGGAGGCCCGGGACCCAGTACTTC. The encoded protein is CAISDGRRPGTQYF.